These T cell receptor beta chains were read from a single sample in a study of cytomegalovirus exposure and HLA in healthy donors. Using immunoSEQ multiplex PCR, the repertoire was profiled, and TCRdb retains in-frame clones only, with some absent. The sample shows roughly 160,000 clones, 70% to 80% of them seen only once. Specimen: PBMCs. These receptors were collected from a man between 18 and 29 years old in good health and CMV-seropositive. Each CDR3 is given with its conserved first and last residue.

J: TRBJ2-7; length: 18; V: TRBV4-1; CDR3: CASSLDWGGPNNYYEQYF
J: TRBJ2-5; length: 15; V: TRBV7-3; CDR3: CASSLRGGFGETQYF
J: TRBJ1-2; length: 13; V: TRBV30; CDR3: CAWSGSEHYGYTF
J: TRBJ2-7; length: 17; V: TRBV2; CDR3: CANSEGLLAASSYEQYF
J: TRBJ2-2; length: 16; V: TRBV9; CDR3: CASSQPGTTNTGELFF
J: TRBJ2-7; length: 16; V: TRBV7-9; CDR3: CASSFQSGQGAYEQYF
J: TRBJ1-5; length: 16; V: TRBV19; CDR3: CASSITKAGHNQPQHF
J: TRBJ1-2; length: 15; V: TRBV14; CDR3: CASSGGGRHGYGYTF
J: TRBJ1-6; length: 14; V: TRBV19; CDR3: CASSRQGVNSPLHF
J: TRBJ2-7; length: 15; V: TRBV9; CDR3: CASSVDGTGVYEQYF
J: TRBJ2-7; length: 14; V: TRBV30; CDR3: CAWNSGGLFYEQYF
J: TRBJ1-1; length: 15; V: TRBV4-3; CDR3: CASSQDPQVNTEAFF
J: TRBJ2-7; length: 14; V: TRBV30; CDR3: CAWSTGSLGGEQYF
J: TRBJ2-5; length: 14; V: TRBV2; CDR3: CASKISGAAETQYF
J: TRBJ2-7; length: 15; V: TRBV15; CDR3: CATSREDVQGSEQYF
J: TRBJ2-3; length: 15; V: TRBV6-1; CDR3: CASSELAGGPDTQYF
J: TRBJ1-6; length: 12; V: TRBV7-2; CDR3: CASSQGGVPSHF
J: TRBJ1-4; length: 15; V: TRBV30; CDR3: CAWAEKFATNEKLFF
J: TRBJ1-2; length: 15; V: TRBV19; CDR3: CASSIFFGQAYGYTF
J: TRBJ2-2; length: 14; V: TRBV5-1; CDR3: CASSLDREAGELFF
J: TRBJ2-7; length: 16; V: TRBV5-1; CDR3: CASSSSGTGGDYEQYF
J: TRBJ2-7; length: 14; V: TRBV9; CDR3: CASSVVGSSYEQYF
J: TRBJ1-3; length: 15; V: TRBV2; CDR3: CASREAGSSGNTIYF
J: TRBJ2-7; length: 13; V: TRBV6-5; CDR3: CASSYSAGIEQYF
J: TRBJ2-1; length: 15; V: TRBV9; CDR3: CASSVGTSGAGEQFF
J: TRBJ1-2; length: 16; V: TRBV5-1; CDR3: CASSPFQKGALGGYTF
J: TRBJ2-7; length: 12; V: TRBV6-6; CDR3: CASTGPHYEQYF
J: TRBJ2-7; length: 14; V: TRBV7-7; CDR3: CASSPTGQLAEQYF
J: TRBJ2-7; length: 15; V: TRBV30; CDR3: CAWRMTGEIAYEQYF
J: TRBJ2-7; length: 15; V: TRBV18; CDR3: CASSPRGLAGDEQYF
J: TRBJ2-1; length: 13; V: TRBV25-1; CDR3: CASCQTDLNEQFF
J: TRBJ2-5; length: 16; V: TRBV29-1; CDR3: CSVEDPRRGRGRTQYF
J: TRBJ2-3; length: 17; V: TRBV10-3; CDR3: CAISGAGGPSAGDTQYF
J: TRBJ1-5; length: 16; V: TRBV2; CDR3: CASSPRTGSSNQPQHF
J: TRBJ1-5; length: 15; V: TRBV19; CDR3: CASSRVQYSNQPQHF
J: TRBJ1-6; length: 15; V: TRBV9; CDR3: CASSLSGTGNSPLHF
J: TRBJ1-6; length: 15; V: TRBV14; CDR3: CASSHQTGEDSPLHF
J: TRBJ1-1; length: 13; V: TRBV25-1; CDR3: CASSPGMNTEAFF
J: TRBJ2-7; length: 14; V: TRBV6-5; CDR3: CASSFDSGSYEQYF
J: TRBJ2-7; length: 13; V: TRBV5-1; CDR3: CASSEGLLYEQYF
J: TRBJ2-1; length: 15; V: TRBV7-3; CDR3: CASSFPGQGYNEQFF
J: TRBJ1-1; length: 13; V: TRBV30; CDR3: CAWSQQGFTEAFF
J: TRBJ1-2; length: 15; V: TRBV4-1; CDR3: CASSQVGSTNYGYTF
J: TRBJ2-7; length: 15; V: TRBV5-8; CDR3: CASSGAVEMGYEQYF
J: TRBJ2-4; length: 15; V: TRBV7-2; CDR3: CASSSQGVAKNSQYF
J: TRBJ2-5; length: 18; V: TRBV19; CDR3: CASSSGPRLAGVGETQYF
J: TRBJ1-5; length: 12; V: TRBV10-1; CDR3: CATGTGDQPQHF